Here is one T cell receptor beta chain with its context. Antigen specificity is unknown. Germline is not matched at one junction end, which may reflect a read error. This specimen belongs to a study of tumor-infiltrating lymphocytes in primary liver carcinoma. Study as a whole: Those enrolled were patients of both sexes, who were aged 30 to 69 years.

Study outcomes and limitations: Tumor samples exhibited a significantly greater top-250-clone fraction than blood samples (p = 0.039). Just around 7-24% of top clones spanned all five tumor regions.

A constant-region primer served to make TCR beta cDNA from approximately 490 ng total RNA. Three nested multiplex PCR rounds of slightly modified ARM-PCR generated TCR beta libraries. Forward primers for TRBV1-TRBV30 and a C-beta reverse primer served the first two PCR rounds, at around 9 cycles each. TCRdb independently ran MiXCR on the multiplex PCR reads; one entry per CDR3 protein. The data contain about 23,000 distinct CDR3 sequences, approximately 71% of them singletons. Investigators took RNA and DNA out together from 20-30 mg of unsorted bulk tissue. All patients had surgically resected primary liver carcinoma. CDR1 is SGHNT and CDR2 is YENEEA in the germline V gene. This CDR3 contains 15 residues.

Sample: liver tumor tissue from sampling region 5. Subset of the sample: tumor region T5, tumor centre. This TCR derives from a woman in her 30s with primary liver carcinoma and hepatitis B virus infection. The V gene is TRBV11-3, the J gene TRBJ2-1, with TRBD2 identical over 14 bases. The CDR3 reads CASSRLAGGWYEQSF. CDR3 sequence (DNA): TGTGCCAGCAGCCGACTAGCGGGGGGGTGGTATGAGCAATCCTTC.